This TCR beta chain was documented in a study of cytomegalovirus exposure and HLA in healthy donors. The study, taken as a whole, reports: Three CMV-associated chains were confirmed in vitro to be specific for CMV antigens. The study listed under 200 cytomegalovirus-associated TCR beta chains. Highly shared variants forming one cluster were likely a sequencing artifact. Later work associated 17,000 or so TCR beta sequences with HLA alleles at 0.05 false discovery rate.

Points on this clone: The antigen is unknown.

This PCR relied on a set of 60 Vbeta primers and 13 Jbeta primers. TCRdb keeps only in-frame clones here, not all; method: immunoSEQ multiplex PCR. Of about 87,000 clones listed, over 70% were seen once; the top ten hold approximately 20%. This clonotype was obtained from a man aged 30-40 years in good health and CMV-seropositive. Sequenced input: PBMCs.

Here the CDR3 reads CASSTRQGLKLFF. In DNA, the CDR3 is TGTGCCAGCAGCACTCGACAGGGGTTGAAACTGTTTTTT. The chain employs TRBV6-5 and TRBJ1-4; 8 bases agree with TRBD1. The CDR3 contains 13 residues. V dropped 6 bases and J dropped 11; count of bases not matched to a gene: 8. The germline CDR1 and CDR2 sequences are MNHEY and SVGAGI.